The clone carrying this T cell receptor (beta chain) showed up just a few times. No antigen is known for it. These data belong to a study of T cells after yellow fever vaccination. TCRdb called the 5' RACE reads again in MiXCR, with one record for every CDR3 protein. The data hold some 340,000 distinct CDR3 sequences, with around 10% observed a single time. CDR3 length equals 15 residues. The J segment lost 7 bases and the V segment lost 4 bases, leaving 10 bases of the junction unmatched. Germline values: CDR1 MNHNS, CDR2 SASEGT. General study results and limits: Some clonotypes, a small share, were shared between CD4 and CD8 compartments. Post-booster samples contained most primary-vaccination clones (around 96% CD4, approximately 88% CD8).

The input for sequencing was CD4+ T cells sorted from PBMCs, taken 45 days after the yellow fever booster vaccination. This clonotype originated in a man aged 18 to 30 who received the YFV17D yellow fever vaccine. The V and J genes are TRBV6-1 and TRBJ1-5; TRBD1 matches at 7 bases. The CDR3, as DNA: TGTGCCAGCAGTGTACAGGGGCCGTTTGGACAGCCCCAGCATTTT. Translating gives CASSVQGPFGQPQHF.